Sequencing of this TCR beta chain was carried out in a study of blood T cell repertoires in COVID-19 (dated by TCRdb to 2020 to 2021). The study in broad terms: Samples from collaborators originated in the United States, Italy and Spain and spanned both the acute and convalescent phases of COVID-19. The prospective study material was composed of cDNA or gDNA derived from T cells, B-cell-depleted T cells, or PBMCs. The dataset comprised deeply sampled blood TCRbeta repertoires from subjects exposed to, actively infected with, or recovered from COVID-19. A freely available public database, intended as a resource for researchers studying the immune response to SARS-CoV-2, is where the repertoires were released. The samples were drawn from two sources: the first 160 participants of the ongoing ImmuneRACE study, and 950 to 1,500 subjects contributed by 6 global collaborators. The sample metadata nearly always contained a de-identified subject ID, COVID-19 status, age in years and sex. Where available, HLA class I and class II types were obtained from metadata supplied by the sample provider rather than from assay-based typing.

TCRbeta CDR3 regions were amplified from genomic DNA by means of the immunoSEQ Assay, a bias-controlled multiplex PCR. The paper's processing steps were these. Nucleated cell counts per sample were estimated from amplification of reference gene primers within the assay. To quantify the absolute abundance of each unique TCRbeta CDR3 rearrangement, sequence reads were collapsed and filtered. For each sample, productive Simpson clonality was calculated as the square root of Simpson's diversity index over productive rearrangements. This immuneACCESS table, as held by TCRdb, lists in-frame sequences with V and J called but not all clones. Of the missing ones, under half trace to an unresolved V gene in checked studies; the others have no known cause. V and J calls and clone size are those listed in that table; D and trimming were worked out from the DNA. The sample table lists hundreds of thousands of clones, 90% of them with a count of one. Of the sample, less than 15% is held by the ten largest clones.

Participants in the prospective study were aged roughly 18 to 95 years, lived in some 24 United States geographic areas, and enrolled through a virtual design. In the prospective study, cohorts were assigned on the basis of participant-reported clinical history obtained from a screening survey and a study questionnaire. A participant counted as exposed if, within 2 weeks of entering the study, that participant had been in contact with someone who had a PCR-confirmed or clinician-diagnosed COVID-19 case. Mobile phlebotomists in the prospective study collected whole blood, serum and a nasopharyngeal or oropharyngeal swab from every participant. Prospective study participants could optionally give additional blood draws and questionnaires over a roughly 2-month period. Before DNA extraction, blood samples from the prospective study were shipped at room temperature or frozen. Looking up the germline V gene yields CDR1 SGHDT and CDR2 YYEEEE. The V end gives up 4 bases and the J end 8 bases, leaving 9 bases in the junction not matched to a gene. Reading from cysteine to phenylalanine, the CDR3 counts 15 amino acids. Here the CDR3 DNA is all that survives: 45 bases in frame from base 1.

Results the study describes overall, beyond this receptor: Clinical and demographic metadata were provided uncurated, with the amount varying by source and participant.

In regard to this clone: Its antigen is unknown. There are no base qualities to consult, and no much larger clone falls within one base.

Sequencing was carried out using PBMCs or T cells enriched from blood (not recorded which). The sequence came from a man aged 25-45 years who had been exposed to COVID-19. The chain links TRBV5-6 with TRBJ1-4; TRBD1 aligns with 9 central bases. The DNA reads as follows: TGTGCCAGCAGCCCCTTCGGGACAGGGACAGAAAAACTGTTTTTT. It translates as CASSPFGTGTEKLFF. Extended through the reference TRBV5-6 and TRBJ1-4 proteins, this CDR3 yields the full variable domain: DAGVTQSPTHLIKTRGQQVTLRCSPKSGHDTVSWYQQALGQGPQFIFQYYEEEERQRGNFPDRFSGHQFPNYSSELNVNALLLGDSALYLCASSPFGTGTEKLFFGSGTQLSVL.